The 11 T cell receptor beta chains below all came from one sample that was sequenced in a study of cytomegalovirus exposure and HLA in healthy donors. Primers for the PCR totalled 60 Vbeta and 13 Jbeta. Libraries were prepared by immunoSEQ multiplex PCR; TCRdb keeps only in-frame clonotypes and omits some of them. This table has under 200,000 clones, around 75% appearing once. Sequencing was done on a sample of PBMCs. The origin of the receptors is a man aged 18 to 29 in good health and CMV-seronegative.

The gene calls are TRBV13 and TRBJ2-1; 7 bases match TRBD2. The CDR3 sequence is 15 residues long. CDR1 PRHDT and CDR2 FYEKMQ come from the germline V gene (reference sequence). The junction had 6 bases not matched to a gene; V was cut back by 3 bases and J by 4 bases. The CDR3 DNA follows: TGTGCCAGCAGCTTGGCGGGGGATGGGTACAATGAGCAGTTCTTC. Its translation is CASSLAGDGYNEQFF.

Concerning this clone itself: Compared with germline, one end of the junction differs, possibly owing to a read error. The rearrangement joins TRBV7-9 to TRBJ2-7; 10 positions agree with TRBD1. The germline V gene encodes CDR1 SEHNR and CDR2 FQNEAQ (reference sequence). The CDR3 is 15 residues long. Here the CDR3 reads CSSSEAGTGDFEQYF. The CDR3 nucleotides are TGTTCCAGCAGCGAAGCCGGGACAGGGGACTTCGAGCAGTACTTC.

In this sample, this clone turned up a few times. The J gene is TRBJ2-5, the V gene TRBV6-5; D is perhaps TRBD1 (6 bases). CDR1 and CDR2 from the germline V gene are MNHEY and SVGAGI. There are 14 residues in the CDR3. Trimming cost V 6 bases and J 4 bases, with 15 bases left between them. The CDR3 loop is CASSRGEYRETQYF. The CDR3 DNA follows: TGTGCCAGCAGCAGGGGAGAGTATCGAGAGACCCAGTACTTC.

This chain connects TRBV2 to TRBJ2-1; the match to TRBD2 covers 12 bases. V shed 6 bases, J shed 5 bases, and the junction held 5 bases outside the gene matches. The CDR3 has 15 residues. Germline values: CDR1 SNHLY, CDR2 FYNNEI. CDR3 DNA: TGTGCCAGCAGGAGACTAGCGGGAGCTCACAATGAGCAGTTCTTC. Translation: CASRRLAGAHNEQFF.

This rearrangement joins TRBV6-5 to TRBJ1-5, with 7 positions matching TRBD1. The V gene's germline CDR1 is MNHEY and CDR2 SVGAGI. The junction had 8 bases not matched to a gene; V was cut back by 4 bases and J by 2 bases. CDR3 length: 16 residues. Here the CDR3 DNA reads TGTGCCAGCAGTTCAGGGGGTTTCAAGGGCAATCAGCCCCAGCATTTT. It translates to CASSSGGFKGNQPQHF.

The genes are TRBV27 and TRBJ2-7, with TRBD2 as a possible D gene (5 bases). Germline loops: CDR1 MNHEY, CDR2 SMNVEV (reference sequence). The CDR3 runs 13 residues. Trimming left V 6 bases short and J 5 bases short, with 14 bases between. CDR3 protein: CASSPRGSHEQYF. DNA for the CDR3: TGTGCCAGCAGCCCGAGAGGGTCCCACGAGCAGTACTTC.

The rearrangement links TRBV14 to TRBJ2-7, with TRBD2 as a possible D gene (5 bases). This CDR3 is 13 amino acids long. Germline CDR1 is SGHDN and CDR2 is FVKESK. Trimming took off 3 bases at V and 6 bases at J, with 12 bases between the two ends. The CDR3 region is CASSQSSSVEQYF. CDR3 DNA sequence: TGTGCCAGCAGCCAGTCTAGCTCGGTCGAGCAGTACTTC.

The chain recombines TRBV9 with TRBJ2-7, with D tentatively TRBD1 (6 bases). Germline V gives CDR1 SGDLS, CDR2 YYNGEE. The CDR3 spans 14 residues. V was trimmed by 0 bases and J by 4 bases, leaving 11 bases between them. CDR3 coding DNA: TGTGCCAGCAGCGTAGCAGGGGTCGGGTACGAGCAGTACTTC. It codes for CASSVAGVGYEQYF.

CDR3 in DNA: TGTGCCAGCAGCCTTTCGGGAAGCGCCCAGCCCCAGCATTTT. The encoded protein is CASSLSGSAQPQHF. V and J are TRBV7-2 and TRBJ1-5; D unclear. V shed 5 bases and J shed 7 bases, with 15 bases lying between them. The CDR3 totals 14 residues. The germline CDR1 and CDR2 sequences are SGHTA and FQGNSA. The full variable domain, in which reference TRBV7-2 and TRBJ1-5 provide the parts outside the CDR3, is GAGVSQSPSNKVTEKGKDVELRCDPISGHTALYWYRQSLGQGLEFLIYFQGNSAPDKSGLPSDRFSAERTGGSVSTLTIQRTQQEDSAVYLCASSLSGSAQPQHFGDGTRLSIL.

A note on this clone: One end of the junction does not line up with germline, which may come from a read error. The chain is built from TRBV7-9 and TRBJ2-3, with TRBD2 identical over 9 bases. The CDR3 spans 18 residues. Germline V gene sequence: CDR1 SEHNR, CDR2 FQNEAQ (reference sequence). CDR3 protein: CSSSLAPRASGDTDTQYF. The CDR3 DNA follows: TGTTCCAGCAGCTTGGCCCCCCGGGCTAGCGGGGACACAGATACGCAGTATTTT.

The V gene is TRBV7-2, the J gene TRBJ2-7; 10 positions match TRBD2. This CDR3 is built from 15 residues. Trimming at V came to 5 bases and at J to 0 bases, leaving 4 bases not matched to a gene. From germline, CDR1 is SGHTA and CDR2 FQGNSA. CDR3 sequence reads: CASSHTSGNSYEQYF. CDR3 coding DNA: TGTGCCAGCAGCCATACTAGCGGGAACTCCTACGAGCAGTACTTC.